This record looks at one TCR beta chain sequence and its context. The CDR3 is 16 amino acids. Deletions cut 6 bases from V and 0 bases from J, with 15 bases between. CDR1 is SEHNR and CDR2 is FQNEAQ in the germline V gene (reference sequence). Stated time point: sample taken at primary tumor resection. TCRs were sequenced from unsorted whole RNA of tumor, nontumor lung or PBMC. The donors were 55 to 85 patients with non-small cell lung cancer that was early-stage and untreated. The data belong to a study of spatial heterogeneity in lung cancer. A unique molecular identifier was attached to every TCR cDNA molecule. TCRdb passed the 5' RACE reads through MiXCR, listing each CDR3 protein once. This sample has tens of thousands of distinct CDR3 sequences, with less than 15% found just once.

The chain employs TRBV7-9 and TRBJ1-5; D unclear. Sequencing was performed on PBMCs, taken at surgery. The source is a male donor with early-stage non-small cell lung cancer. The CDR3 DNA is TGTGCCAGCAGGCCACTGGACGGGTATAGCAATCAGCCCCAGCATTTT. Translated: CASRPLDGYSNQPQHF.